This passage covers 9 T cell receptor beta chains from one sample sequenced in a study of T cell responses to AZD1222 COVID-19 vaccine. Libraries were prepared by immunoSEQ multiplex PCR; TCRdb keeps only in-frame clonotypes and omits some of them. The sample has 100,000 to 150,000 clones, approximately 85% seen once; the top ten hold less than 5.5%. This specimen consisted of peripheral blood, obtained 28 days after the second AZD1222 dose. The receptor set was obtained from an adult who received the AZD1222 COVID-19 vaccine.

CDR3 in DNA: TGTGCCAGCCGGAAGGCGGGACTAGCGGGGGGAGCCGGGGCCAACGTCCTGACTTTC. Translating gives CASRKAGLAGGAGANVLTF. This chain uses TRBV19 with TRBJ2-6; 15 bases are a match to TRBD2. The germline V gene has CDR1 LNHDA and CDR2 SQIVND (reference sequence). The CDR3 length is 19 residues. Losses at the gene ends were 9 bases for V and 4 bases for J; bases not matched to a gene: 13.

This chain joins TRBV7-9 and TRBJ1-4, with TRBD1 matching 7 bases. Trimming at V came to 6 bases and at J to 8 bases, leaving 9 bases not matched to a gene. Germline assignment: CDR1 SEHNR and CDR2 FQNEAQ (reference sequence). The CDR3 has 14 amino acids. CDR3 DNA: TGTGCCAGCAGTCAACAGGGGTTTGGGGAAAAACTGTTTTTT. Protein sequence: CASSQQGFGEKLFF.

The CDR3 loop is CASSSDPLGTGELFF. CDR3 sequence (DNA): TGTGCCAGCAGTTCCGACCCTTTGGGGACCGGGGAGCTGTTTTTT. The chain has TRBV6-4 and TRBJ2-2; no firm D call. Germline V gene lookup returns CDR1 MRHNA and CDR2 SNTAGT. This CDR3 comprises 15 residues. The V end lost 5 bases, the J end lost 5 bases, and 15 bases lay between the germline ends.

This rearrangement joins TRBV5-1 to TRBJ2-6, with D unresolved. The CDR3 sequence is 16 residues long. CDR1 is SGHRS, CDR2 YFSETQ, per germline. Trimming took 1 base from V and 3 from J, leaving 11 bases between them. The CDR3 nucleotides are TGCGCCAGCAGCTTGACCAGCCCGCTTGGGGCCAACGTCCTGACTTTC. Translated, it gives CASSLTSPLGANVLTF.

The chain uses TRBV14 and TRBJ1-3; 10 nucleotides match TRBD1. The CDR3 is made up of 16 amino acids. Germline values: CDR1 SGHDN, CDR2 FVKESK. Losses at the gene ends were 1 base for V and 3 bases for J; bases not matched to a gene: 3. The CDR3 DNA reads as TGTGCCAGCAGCCAAGGACAGGGGGCGTATGGAAACACCATATATTTT. It yields the protein CASSQGQGAYGNTIYF.

The CDR3 region has the DNA TGTGCCAGCAGCTTGTTTGGAGAGACTAGCGTTAAGCGGCAGTACTTC. This gives the protein CASSLFGETSVKRQYF. The chain uses TRBV5-4 and TRBJ2-7, with 8 bases that match TRBD2. The CDR3 has 16 residues. Germline lookup yields CDR1 SGHNT and CDR2 YYREEE (reference sequence). J gave up 9 bases and V 1 base, and 15 bases lay outside the gene matches.

The V and J genes are TRBV19 and TRBJ2-6, with TRBD1 as a possible D gene (6 bases). Per the germline V gene, CDR1 is LNHDA and CDR2 is SQIVND (reference sequence). V lost 3 bases, J lost 4 bases, and 10 bases lay in between. The CDR3 is made up of 15 amino acids. CDR3 sequence (DNA): TGTGCCAGTAGTATTTACCAGGGGGGGGCCAACGTCCTGACTTTC. Residues: CASSIYQGGANVLTF.

The chain joins TRBV28 to TRBJ2-3; D is possibly TRBD1 (5 bases). Germline CDR1 and CDR2: MDHEN and SYDVKM. The CDR3 runs to 14 residues. V gave up 5 bases and J gave up 0 bases, with 9 bases separating them. CDR3 bases: TGTGCCAGCAGTCAAGGGGCTAGCACAGATACGCAGTATTTT. Amino acid sequence: CASSQGASTDTQYF.

The chain employs TRBV7-2 and TRBJ1-2; 7 bases align to TRBD1. Germline V gene sequence: CDR1 SGHTA, CDR2 FQGNSA. The CDR3 consists of 13 residues. Unmatched junction bases numbered 4, after V lost 1 base and J lost 8 bases. This CDR3 is CASSLEGARGYTF. As DNA, the CDR3 is TGTGCCAGCAGCTTAGAGGGGGCGCGGGGCTACACCTTC.